The 13 T cell receptor beta chains listed next were all sequenced from one sample in a study of blood T cell repertoires in COVID-19. Method: immunoSEQ multiplex PCR; TCRdb's copy keeps in-frame clones and lacks some. The data show about 290,000 clones, approximately 89% seen once. Sequencing input: peripheral blood. These receptor sequences come from a woman between 25 and 40 years old with COVID-19, enrolled during active disease.

The chain recombines TRBV30 with TRBJ2-1, with 9 bases lining up with TRBD1. Germline V CDR1 and CDR2: GTSNPN, SVGIG (reference sequence). V lost 4 bases to trimming and J lost 1 base; unmatched junction nucleotides: 11. This CDR3 is 17 amino acids long. CDR3 nucleotide sequence: TGTGCCTGGACCCCCGGGACAGGGATTTTTTCCTACAATGAGCAGTTCTTC. Translating gives CAWTPGTGIFSYNEQFF.

This chain links TRBV9 with TRBJ2-1; 15 bases match TRBD2. Germline trimming cut 4 bases from V and 7 bases from J; bases unmatched to any gene: 9. This CDR3 region has 17 residues. Per the germline V gene, CDR1 is SGDLS and CDR2 is YYNGEE. The DNA for the CDR3 is TGTGCCAGCAGCCCACACCGAGGGACTAGCGGGGGGAATGAGCAGTTCTTC. It translates to CASSPHRGTSGGNEQFF.

The J gene is TRBJ1-2, the V gene TRBV10-3; 7 bases map to TRBD1. The CDR3 has 15 amino acids. With V trimmed by 1 base and J by 6 bases, 8 bases remained unmatched. Germline values: CDR1 ENHRY, CDR2 SYGVKD. CDR3 nucleotide sequence: TGTGCCATCAGTGAGTTAGGACAGGTGAAGGATGGCTACACCTTC. Protein sequence: CAISELGQVKDGYTF.

This chain links TRBV18 with TRBJ2-7; 9 nucleotides match TRBD1. CDR1 and CDR2 from the germline V gene are KGHSH and LQKENI. The CDR3 consists of 15 residues. The V and J ends lost 4 bases and 3 bases, in that order; junction bases with no gene match: 7. This CDR3 reads CASSLSGTGNYEQYF. The CDR3 bases are TGTGCCAGCTCACTCTCCGGGACAGGGAACTACGAGCAGTACTTC.

The chain combines TRBV5-4 with TRBJ2-1; a weak D match, TRBD2 (6 bases). V was pared by 4 bases and J by 3 bases, with 11 bases between. Germline V CDR1 and CDR2: SGHNT, YYREEE (reference sequence). The CDR3 runs to 14 residues. The CDR3 region has the DNA TGTGCCAGCAGCATCCGGACTAACTACAATGAGCAGTTCTTC. Protein sequence: CASSIRTNYNEQFF.

The chain carries TRBV6-5 and TRBJ1-1; D ambiguous. Germline V lookup: CDR1 MNHEY, CDR2 SVGAGI. This CDR3 is 14 amino acids long. V lost 7 bases and J lost 2, with 14 bases in between. In DNA form, the CDR3 reads TGTGCCAGCACGGCGGCGGGAATTAACACTGAAGCTTTCTTT. Translation gives CASTAAGINTEAFF.

V and J are TRBV19 and TRBJ1-2; no definite D call. V was shortened by 2 bases and J by 1 base, with 8 bases between the two germline ends. The CDR3 is 14 amino acids. In germline, CDR1 is LNHDA, CDR2 SQIVND (reference sequence). The CDR3 loop is CASSISSYNYGYTF. CDR3 coding DNA: TGTGCCAGTAGTATAAGTTCCTATAACTATGGCTACACCTTC.

In DNA, the CDR3 is TGTGCCAGCAGCCTTTTTAGTGACAATGAGCAGTTCTTC. Amino acids: CASSLFSDNEQFF. The chain employs TRBV4-2 and TRBJ2-1; D ambiguous. The length of the CDR3 is 13 residues. V lost 4 bases to trimming and J lost 5 bases, with 9 bases between them. The germline gives CDR1 LGHNA, CDR2 YNFKEQ.

In this sample, this clone turned up once. The CDR3 nucleotides read TGTGCCAGCAGTTCGCAGGCAGGAGGGTTCTATGGCTACACCTTC. As protein: CASSSQAGGFYGYTF. The chain is built from TRBV6-6 and TRBJ1-2, with D unresolved. Per germline, CDR1 MNHNY and CDR2 SVGAGI (reference sequence). Trimming took off 4 bases at V and 4 bases at J, with 16 bases between the two ends. The CDR3 contains 15 residues.

The CDR3 DNA reads as TGTGCCAGCAGCCCTCCTGGGATGGCGGGTCAAGAGACCCAGTACTTC. It yields the protein CASSPPGMAGQETQYF. The chain links TRBV7-9 to TRBJ2-5, with D possibly being TRBD2 (5 bases). The CDR3 has 16 amino acids. V was clipped by 5 bases and J by 2 bases, with 18 bases between them. CDR1 and CDR2 from the germline V gene are SEHNR and FQNEAQ (reference sequence).

The V and J genes are TRBV6-5 and TRBJ1-3; D may be TRBD1 (5 bases). V shed 5 bases and J shed 2 bases, with 10 bases lying between them. The germline V gene encodes CDR1 MNHEY and CDR2 SVGAGI. The CDR3 runs 14 residues. The CDR3: CASSILGAGNTIYF. CDR3 in DNA: TGTGCCAGCAGTATCCTAGGGGCTGGAAACACCATATATTTT.

The genes are TRBV6-5 and TRBJ1-1; D gene uncertain. With 5 bases removed from V and 1 base from J, the gap between germline ends came to 8 bases. The CDR3 has 13 amino acids. Germline values: CDR1 MNHEY, CDR2 SVGAGI. The CDR3 sequence is CASSRTRNTEAFF. CDR3 DNA sequence: TGTGCCAGCAGTCGAACACGGAACACTGAAGCTTTCTTT.

The chain joins TRBV5-1 to TRBJ2-7; 10 bases agree with TRBD2. The ends lost 4 bases at V and 4 bases at J; junction bases unmatched: 5. The CDR3 has 14 amino acids. Germline lookup yields CDR1 SGHRS and CDR2 YFSETQ. As DNA, the CDR3 is TGCGCCAGCAGCATTAGCGGGGGGTCTTACGAGCAGTACTTC. This codes for CASSISGGSYEQYF. The complete variable domain, with remaining parts taken from reference TRBV5-1 and TRBJ2-7, reads KAGVTQTPRYLIKTRGQQVTLSCSPISGHRSVSWYQQTPGQGLQFLFEYFSETQRNKGNFPGRFSGRQFSNSRSEMNVSTLELGDSALYLCASSISGGSYEQYFGPGTRLTVT.